This T cell receptor beta chain was sequenced during a study of cytomegalovirus exposure and HLA in healthy donors. Notes on the study in general: It is likely that the observed cluster of highly shared sequence variants was a sequencing artifact. Among CMV-associated TCR beta chains, most appeared HLA-restricted in a later analysis. The number of N-insertions in an Asian-associated ancestry cluster was reportedly below the roughly 670-donor mean in a later analysis. Using a false discovery rate of 0.05, a later analysis showed that fewer than 20,000 TCR beta sequences were associated with HLA alleles.

It was with 60 Vbeta and 13 Jbeta primers that the PCR ran. Clones were read by immunoSEQ multiplex PCR, and TCRdb kept only the in-frame ones, dropping some. Here the sample spans 200,000 or so clones, over 70% being singletons. As to this clone: The antigen is undetermined.

V lost 4 bases and J 0 bases, leaving 17 bases between the germline ends. The CDR3 is 17 residues long. Looked up from germline, CDR1 is MGHRA and CDR2 is YSYEKL. The sample comprised PBMCs. The clonotype originates from a young woman in good health and CMV-seropositive. The chain links TRBV4-1 to TRBJ2-3, with D possibly TRBD1 on 5 matching bases. Written as DNA, the CDR3 is TGCGCCAGCAGCCCCCCTAAGAAGGGGCGGAGCACAGATACGCAGTATTTT. Amino acids: CASSPPKKGRSTDTQYF.